A selection of T cell receptor beta chains follows, all from one sample in a study of CD8+ T cells in alopecia areata. This table comes from immunoSEQ multiplex PCR, and its TCRdb copy is limited to in-frame clones, with some not included. The repertoire includes some 170,000 clones, roughly 50% of them detected once, and 9.5% to 14% sits in the top ten. Material: CD8+ T cells sorted from blood, obtained at week 24, from a patient treated with tofacitinib. Receptors were obtained from a human donor with alopecia areata. The CDR3 runs from the conserved cysteine through the conserved F or W. A D gene is named only where the DNA matches it firmly. Clone size is not always given. Where it is, it says once, few, many or a class for expanded clones.

J gene: TRBJ2-5; V gene: TRBV10-2; D gene: NA; clone size: few; CDR3 DNA: TGCGCCAGCGGGGCGTCCCTAGTCAGAATGGAGACCCAGTACTTC; CDR3 protein: CASGASLVRMETQYF
J gene: TRBJ1-1; V gene: TRBV9; D gene: NA; clone size: NA; CDR3 DNA: TGTGCCAGCAGCGCCTCGGACGGATTGAACACTGAAGCTTTCTTT; CDR3 protein: CASSASDGLNTEAFF
J gene: TRBJ2-7; V gene: TRBV6-5; D gene: NA; clone size: NA; CDR3 DNA: TGTGCCAGCAGTTACGGGGGCAATACCTACGAGCAGTACTTC; CDR3 protein: CASSYGGNTYEQYF
J gene: TRBJ1-2; V gene: TRBV7-2; D gene: NA; clone size: many; CDR3 DNA: TGTGCCAGCAGCAAGGGCAGATTTAACTATGGCTACACCTTC; CDR3 protein: CASSKGRFNYGYTF
J gene: TRBJ1-5; V gene: TRBV18; D gene: NA; clone size: few; CDR3 DNA: TGTGCCAGCTCACTAGGGTACTTGGGGCCCCAGCATTTT; CDR3 protein: CASSLGYLGPQHF
J gene: TRBJ1-1; V gene: TRBV29-1; D gene: NA; clone size: NA; CDR3 DNA: TGCAGCGTTGAAGCGGGGGCCACTGAAGCTTTCTTT; CDR3 protein: CSVEAGATEAFF
J gene: TRBJ1-4; V gene: TRBV21-1; D gene: NA; clone size: few; CDR3 DNA: TGTGCCAGCAGCAAAGAGGCCGGAGCTACTAATGAAAAACTGTTTTTT; CDR3 protein: CASSKEAGATNEKLFF
J gene: TRBJ1-5; V gene: TRBV5-1; D gene: TRBD1; clone size: few; CDR3 DNA: TGCGCCAGCAACGTTCCATTTGACAGGGGGCGCGGGAGCAATCAGCCCCAGCATTTT; CDR3 protein: CASNVPFDRGRGSNQPQHF
J gene: TRBJ1-3; V gene: TRBV30; D gene: NA; clone size: NA; CDR3 DNA: TGTGCCTGGAAGTATCGGGGAAACACCATATATTTT; CDR3 protein: CAWKYRGNTIYF
J gene: TRBJ1-1; V gene: TRBV5-6; D gene: NA; clone size: NA; CDR3 DNA: TGTGCCAGCAGCTTCGGAGGGCCTGAAGCTTTCTTT; CDR3 protein: CASSFGGPEAFF
J gene: TRBJ2-5; V gene: TRBV10-3; D gene: NA; clone size: NA; CDR3 DNA: TGTGCCACGGGGGACACCGGAGAAGAGACCCAGTACTTC; CDR3 protein: CATGDTGEETQYF
J gene: TRBJ2-1; V gene: TRBV9; D gene: NA; clone size: NA; CDR3 DNA: TGTGCCAGCAGCGTCAGACAAGACAATGAGCAGTTCTTC; CDR3 protein: CASSVRQDNEQFF
J gene: TRBJ2-2; V gene: TRBV19; D gene: NA; clone size: NA; CDR3 DNA: TGTGCCAGTAGTGGCAGGGCCGGGGAGCTGTTTTTT; CDR3 protein: CASSGRAGELFF
J gene: TRBJ2-7; V gene: TRBV9; D gene: TRBD1; clone size: NA; CDR3 DNA: TGTGCCAGCAGCGTAGGCGGAACAGGGGTGGCCTACGAGCAGTACTTC; CDR3 protein: CASSVGGTGVAYEQYF
J gene: TRBJ2-7; V gene: TRBV15; D gene: NA; clone size: NA; CDR3 DNA: TGTGCCACCAGCAGCACTAGAGGTGCCTACGAGCAGTACTTC; CDR3 protein: CATSSTRGAYEQYF